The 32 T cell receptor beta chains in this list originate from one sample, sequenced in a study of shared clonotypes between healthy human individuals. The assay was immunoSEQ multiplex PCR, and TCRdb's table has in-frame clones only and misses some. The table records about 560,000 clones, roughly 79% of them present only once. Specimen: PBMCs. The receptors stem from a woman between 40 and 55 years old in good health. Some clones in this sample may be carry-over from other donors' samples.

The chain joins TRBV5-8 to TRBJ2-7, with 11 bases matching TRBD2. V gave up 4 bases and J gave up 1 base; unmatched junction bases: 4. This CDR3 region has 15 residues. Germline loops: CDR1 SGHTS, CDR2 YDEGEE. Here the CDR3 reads CASSRGTSGSYEQYF. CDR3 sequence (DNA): TGTGCCAGCAGCCGCGGGACTAGCGGTTCCTACGAGCAGTACTTC.

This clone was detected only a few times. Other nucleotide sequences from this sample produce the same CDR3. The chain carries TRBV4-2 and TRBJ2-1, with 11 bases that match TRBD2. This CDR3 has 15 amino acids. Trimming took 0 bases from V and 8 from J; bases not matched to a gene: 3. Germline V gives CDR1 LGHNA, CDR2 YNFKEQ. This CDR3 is CASSQELAGVDEQFF. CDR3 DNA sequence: TGTGCCAGCAGCCAAGAACTAGCGGGAGTCGATGAGCAGTTCTTC.

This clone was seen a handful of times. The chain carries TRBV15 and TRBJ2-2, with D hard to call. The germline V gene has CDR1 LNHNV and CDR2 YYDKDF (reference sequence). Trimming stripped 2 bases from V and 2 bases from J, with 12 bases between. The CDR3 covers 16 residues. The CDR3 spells CATSRIRRINTGELFF. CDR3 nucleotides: TGTGCCACCAGCAGAATCCGCAGAATCAACACCGGGGAGCTGTTTTTT.

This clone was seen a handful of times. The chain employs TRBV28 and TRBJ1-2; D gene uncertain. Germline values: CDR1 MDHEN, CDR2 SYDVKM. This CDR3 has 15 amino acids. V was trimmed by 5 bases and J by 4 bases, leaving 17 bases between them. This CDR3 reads CASSPSIFDVYGYTF. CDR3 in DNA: TGTGCCAGCAGTCCCTCGATCTTCGACGTCTATGGCTACACCTTC.

As DNA, the CDR3 is TGCGCCAGCAGTGAGTCGTCTAGCGCGTTATACGAGCAGTACTTC. Its translation is CASSESSSALYEQYF. The chain couples TRBV10-2 to TRBJ2-7; tentative D call: TRBD2 (6 bases). In germline, CDR1 is WSHSY, CDR2 SAAADI. CDR3 length equals 15 residues. The V gene lost 0 bases and the J gene lost 4 bases, with 13 bases spanning the gap.

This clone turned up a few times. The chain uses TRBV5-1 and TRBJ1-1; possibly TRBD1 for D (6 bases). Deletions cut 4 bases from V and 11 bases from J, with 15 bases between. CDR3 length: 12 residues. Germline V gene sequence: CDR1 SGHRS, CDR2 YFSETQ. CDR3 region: CASSVGQGRAFF. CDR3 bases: TGCGCCAGCAGCGTTGGGCAGGGGCGGGCTTTCTTT.

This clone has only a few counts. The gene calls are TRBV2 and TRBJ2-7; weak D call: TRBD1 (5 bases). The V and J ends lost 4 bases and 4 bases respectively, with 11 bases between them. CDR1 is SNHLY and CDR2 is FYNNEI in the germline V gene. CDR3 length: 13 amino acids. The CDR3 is CASSAVGDYEQYF. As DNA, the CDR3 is TGTGCCAGCAGTGCGGTAGGGGATTACGAGCAGTACTTC.

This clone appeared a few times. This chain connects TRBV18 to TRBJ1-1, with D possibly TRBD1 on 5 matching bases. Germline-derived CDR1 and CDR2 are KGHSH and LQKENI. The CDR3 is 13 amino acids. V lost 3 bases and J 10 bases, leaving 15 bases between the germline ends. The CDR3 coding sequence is TGTGCCAGCTCACCCCAACAGGTTGAGTTAGCTTTCTTT. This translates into CASSPQQVELAFF.

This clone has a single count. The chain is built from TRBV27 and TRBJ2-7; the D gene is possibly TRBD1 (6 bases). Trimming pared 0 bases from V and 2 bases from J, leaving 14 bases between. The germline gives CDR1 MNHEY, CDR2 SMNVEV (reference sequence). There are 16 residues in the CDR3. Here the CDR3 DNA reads TGTGCCAGCAGTTTATCGGGCAGGGGTTTACCCTACGAGCAGTACTTC. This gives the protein CASSLSGRGLPYEQYF.

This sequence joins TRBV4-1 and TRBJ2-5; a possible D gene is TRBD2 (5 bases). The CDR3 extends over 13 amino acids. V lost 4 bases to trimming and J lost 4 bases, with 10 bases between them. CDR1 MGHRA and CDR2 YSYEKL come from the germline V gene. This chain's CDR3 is CASSLVGRETQYF. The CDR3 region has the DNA TGCGCCAGCAGCCTTGTAGGGAGAGAGACCCAGTACTTC.

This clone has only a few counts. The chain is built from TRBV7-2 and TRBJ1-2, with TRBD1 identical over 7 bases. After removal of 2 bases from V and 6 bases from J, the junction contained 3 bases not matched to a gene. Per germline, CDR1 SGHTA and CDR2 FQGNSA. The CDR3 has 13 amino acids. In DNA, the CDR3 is TGTGCCAGCAGCTTAAGAGGGGGCAATGGCTACACCTTC. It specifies CASSLRGGNGYTF.

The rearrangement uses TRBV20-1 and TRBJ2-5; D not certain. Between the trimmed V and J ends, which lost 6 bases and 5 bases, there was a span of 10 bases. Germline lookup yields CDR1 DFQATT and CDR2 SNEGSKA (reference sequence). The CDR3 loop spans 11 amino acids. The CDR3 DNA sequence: TGCAGTGCCCCGGTAGGGGAGACCCAGTACTTC. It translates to CSAPVGETQYF.

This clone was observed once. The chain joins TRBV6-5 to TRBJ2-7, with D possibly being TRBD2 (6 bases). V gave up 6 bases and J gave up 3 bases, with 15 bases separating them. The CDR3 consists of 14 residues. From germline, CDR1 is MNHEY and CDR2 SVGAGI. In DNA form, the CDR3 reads TGTGCCAGCAGCCCCCTAGCGCCTAGCTACGAGCAGTACTTC. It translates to CASSPLAPSYEQYF.

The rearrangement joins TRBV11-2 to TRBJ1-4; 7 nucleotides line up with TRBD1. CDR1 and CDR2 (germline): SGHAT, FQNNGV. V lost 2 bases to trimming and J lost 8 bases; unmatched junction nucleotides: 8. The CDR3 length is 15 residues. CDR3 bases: TGTGCCAGCAGCTTAAACAGGGGTTCAAACGAAAAACTGTTTTTT. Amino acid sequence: CASSLNRGSNEKLFF.

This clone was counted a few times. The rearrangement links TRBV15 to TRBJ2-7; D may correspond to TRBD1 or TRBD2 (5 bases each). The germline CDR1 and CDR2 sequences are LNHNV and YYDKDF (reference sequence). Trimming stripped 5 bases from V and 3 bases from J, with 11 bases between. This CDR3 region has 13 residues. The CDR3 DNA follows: TGTGCCACCAGCGTGGGACCGGACTACGAGCAGTACTTC. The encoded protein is CATSVGPDYEQYF. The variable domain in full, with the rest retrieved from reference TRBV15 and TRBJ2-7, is DAMVIQNPRYQVTQFGKPVTLSCSQTLNHNVMYWYQQKSSQAPKLLFHYYDKDFNNEADTPDNFQSRRPNTSFCFLDIRSPGLGDTAMYLCATSVGPDYEQYFGPGTRLTVT.

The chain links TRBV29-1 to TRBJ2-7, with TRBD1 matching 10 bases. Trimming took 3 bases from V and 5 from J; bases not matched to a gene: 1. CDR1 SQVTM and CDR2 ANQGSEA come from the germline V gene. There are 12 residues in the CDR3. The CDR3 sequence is CSVDGTGDEQYF. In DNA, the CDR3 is TGCAGCGTTGATGGGACAGGGGACGAGCAGTACTTC.

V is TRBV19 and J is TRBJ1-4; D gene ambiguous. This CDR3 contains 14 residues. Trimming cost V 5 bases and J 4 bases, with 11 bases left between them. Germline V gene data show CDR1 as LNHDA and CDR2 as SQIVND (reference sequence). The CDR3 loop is CASSAPRNNEKLFF. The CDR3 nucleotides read TGTGCCAGTAGTGCCCCCCGGAATAATGAAAAACTGTTTTTT.

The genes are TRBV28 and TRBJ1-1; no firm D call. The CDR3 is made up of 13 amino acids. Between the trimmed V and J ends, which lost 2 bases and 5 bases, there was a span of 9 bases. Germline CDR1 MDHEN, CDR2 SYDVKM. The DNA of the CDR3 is TGTGCCAGCAGTTTAGTGACATCAACTGAAGCTTTCTTT. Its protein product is CASSLVTSTEAFF.

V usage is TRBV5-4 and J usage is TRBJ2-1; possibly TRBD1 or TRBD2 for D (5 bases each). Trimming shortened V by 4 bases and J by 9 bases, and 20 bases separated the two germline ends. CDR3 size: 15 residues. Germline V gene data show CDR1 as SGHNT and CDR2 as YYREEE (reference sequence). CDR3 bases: TGTGCCAGCAGCCCTAGACTTGGGGCGGAGGCTGAGCAGTTCTTC. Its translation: CASSPRLGAEAEQFF. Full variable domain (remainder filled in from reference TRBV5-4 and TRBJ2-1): ETGVTQSPTHLIKTRGQQVTLRCSSQSGHNTVSWYQQALGQGPQFIFQYYREEENGRGNFPPRFSGLQFPNYSSELNVNALELDDSALYLCASSPRLGAEAEQFFGPGTRLTVL.

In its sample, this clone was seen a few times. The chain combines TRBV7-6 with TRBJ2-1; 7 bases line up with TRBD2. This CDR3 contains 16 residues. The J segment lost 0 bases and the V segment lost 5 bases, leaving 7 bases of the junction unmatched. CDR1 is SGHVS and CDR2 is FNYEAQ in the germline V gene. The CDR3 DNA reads TGTGCCAGCAGCCCGACTAGCTGGAGCTCCTACAATGAGCAGTTCTTC. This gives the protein CASSPTSWSSYNEQFF.

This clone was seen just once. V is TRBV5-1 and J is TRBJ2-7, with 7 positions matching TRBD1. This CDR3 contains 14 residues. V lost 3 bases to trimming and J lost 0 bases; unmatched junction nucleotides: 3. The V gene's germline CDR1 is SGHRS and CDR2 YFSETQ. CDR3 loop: CASSSGQSSYEQYF. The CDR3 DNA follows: TGCGCCAGCAGCTCGGGACAGAGCTCCTACGAGCAGTACTTC. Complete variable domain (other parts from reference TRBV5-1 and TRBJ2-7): KAGVTQTPRYLIKTRGQQVTLSCSPISGHRSVSWYQQTPGQGLQFLFEYFSETQRNKGNFPGRFSGRQFSNSRSEMNVSTLELGDSALYLCASSSGQSSYEQYFGPGTRLTVT.

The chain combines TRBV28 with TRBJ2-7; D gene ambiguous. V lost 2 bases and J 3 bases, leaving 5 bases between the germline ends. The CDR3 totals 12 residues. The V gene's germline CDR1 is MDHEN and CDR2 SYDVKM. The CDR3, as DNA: TGTGCCAGCAGTTTAGCGGTCTACGAGCAGTACTTC. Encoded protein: CASSLAVYEQYF.

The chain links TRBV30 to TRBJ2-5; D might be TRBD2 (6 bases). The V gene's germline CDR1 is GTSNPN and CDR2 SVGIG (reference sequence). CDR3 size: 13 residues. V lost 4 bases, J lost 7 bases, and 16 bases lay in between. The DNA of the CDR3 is TGTGCCTGGATCGTGGGTGGGGGGTCGACCCAGTACTTC. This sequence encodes CAWIVGGGSTQYF.

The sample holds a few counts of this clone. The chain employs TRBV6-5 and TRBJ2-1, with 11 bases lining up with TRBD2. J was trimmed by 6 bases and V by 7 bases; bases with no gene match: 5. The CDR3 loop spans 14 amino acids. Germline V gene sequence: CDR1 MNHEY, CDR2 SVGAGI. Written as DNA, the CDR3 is TGTGCCAGCACCCCGGGACTAGCGGCCAATGAGCAGTTCTTC. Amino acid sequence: CASTPGLAANEQFF.

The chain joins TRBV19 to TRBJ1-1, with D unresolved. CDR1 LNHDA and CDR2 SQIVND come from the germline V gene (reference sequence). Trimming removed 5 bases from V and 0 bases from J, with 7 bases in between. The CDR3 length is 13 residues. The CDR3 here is CASSQLLNTEAFF. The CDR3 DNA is TGTGCCAGTAGTCAACTCCTGAACACTGAAGCTTTCTTT.

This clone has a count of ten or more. CDR3 bases: TGTGCCAGCAGCGCGGCGGGGATGAACACTGAAGCTTTCTTT. Translating gives CASSAAGMNTEAFF. The chain couples TRBV7-9 to TRBJ1-1; D ambiguous. Deletions cut 5 bases from V and 0 bases from J, with 10 bases between. The V gene's germline CDR1 is SEHNR and CDR2 FQNEAQ (reference sequence). This CDR3 is built from 14 residues.

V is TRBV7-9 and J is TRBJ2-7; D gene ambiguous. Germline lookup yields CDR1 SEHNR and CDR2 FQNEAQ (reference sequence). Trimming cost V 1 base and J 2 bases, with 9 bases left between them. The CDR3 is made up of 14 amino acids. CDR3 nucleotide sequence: TGTGCCAGCAGCTTAGGTGGGCCCACCTACGAGCAGTACTTC. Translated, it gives CASSLGGPTYEQYF.

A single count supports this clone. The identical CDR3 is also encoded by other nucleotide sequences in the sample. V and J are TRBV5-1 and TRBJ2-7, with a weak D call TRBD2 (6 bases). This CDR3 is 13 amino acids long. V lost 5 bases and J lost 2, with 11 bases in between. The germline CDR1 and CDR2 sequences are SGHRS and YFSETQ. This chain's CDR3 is CASRVGGAYEQYF. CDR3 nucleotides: TGCGCCAGCAGAGTGGGAGGCGCCTACGAGCAGTACTTC.

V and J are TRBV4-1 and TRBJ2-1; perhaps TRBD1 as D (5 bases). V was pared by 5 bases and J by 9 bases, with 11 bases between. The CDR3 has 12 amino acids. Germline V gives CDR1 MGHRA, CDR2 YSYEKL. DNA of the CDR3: TGCGCCAGCAGCTCCAGGGCCGGTGAGCAGTTCTTC. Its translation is CASSSRAGEQFF.

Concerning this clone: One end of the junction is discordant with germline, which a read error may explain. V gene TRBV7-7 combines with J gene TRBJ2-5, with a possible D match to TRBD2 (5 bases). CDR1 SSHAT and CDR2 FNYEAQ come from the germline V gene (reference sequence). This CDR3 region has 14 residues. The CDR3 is CASSPRTSSGTQYF. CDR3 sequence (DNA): TGTGCTAGCAGCCCCCGGACTTCGTCGGGGACCCAGTACTTC.

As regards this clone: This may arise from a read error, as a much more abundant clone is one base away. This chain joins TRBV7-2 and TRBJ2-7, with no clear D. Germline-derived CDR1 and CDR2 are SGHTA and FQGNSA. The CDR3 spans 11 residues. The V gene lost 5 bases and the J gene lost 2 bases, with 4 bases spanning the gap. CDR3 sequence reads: CASSRTYEQYF. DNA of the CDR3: TGTGCCAGCAGCCGAACCTACGAGCAGTACTTC.

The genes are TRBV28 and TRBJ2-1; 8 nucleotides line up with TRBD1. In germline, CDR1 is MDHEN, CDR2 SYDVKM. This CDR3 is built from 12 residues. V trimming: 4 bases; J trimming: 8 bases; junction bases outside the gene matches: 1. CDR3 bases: TGTGCCAGCAGTTCACAGGGGGATGAGCAGTTCTTC. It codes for CASSSQGDEQFF.